The 18 T cell receptor beta chains below were found in one sample sequenced in a study of T cell changes during pregnancy in multiple sclerosis. Only in-frame clones appear in the TCRdb table, and some are missing; sequencing was by immunoSEQ multiplex PCR. The sample yields about 68,000 clones, more than 90% seen once. The material sequenced was peripheral blood, taken after pregnancy. These TCRs come from a female donor in good health, enrolled as a control in a pregnancy study.

The chain has TRBV6-5 and TRBJ2-3; 10 nucleotides match TRBD1. The CDR3 runs 15 residues. V dropped 5 bases and J dropped 2; count of bases not matched to a gene: 4. Germline V CDR1 and CDR2: MNHEY, SVGAGI. The CDR3 sequence: CASSLGTGDTDTQYF. The CDR3 DNA is TGTGCCAGCAGTCTCGGGACAGGGGACACAGATACGCAGTATTTT.

This chain links TRBV29-1 with TRBJ2-7; no clear D gene. Per the germline V gene, CDR1 is SQVTM and CDR2 is ANQGSEA. This CDR3 contains 11 residues. Deletions cut 7 bases from V and 1 base from J, with 8 bases between. The CDR3 is CSGVESYEQYF. The CDR3 nucleotides are TGCAGCGGGGTGGAGTCCTACGAGCAGTACTTC.

V is TRBV5-8 and J is TRBJ2-1; 7 bases agree with TRBD2. This CDR3 has 15 amino acids. After removal of 4 bases from V and 6 bases from J, the junction contained 10 bases not matched to a gene. Germline V gene sequence: CDR1 SGHTS, CDR2 YDEGEE. The CDR3 loop reads CASSPWSGEGNEQFF. CDR3 DNA sequence: TGTGCCAGCAGCCCATGGAGCGGGGAAGGCAATGAGCAGTTCTTC.

This chain links TRBV5-1 with TRBJ1-2; 8 bases agree with TRBD1. This CDR3 has 15 residues. Looked up from germline, CDR1 is SGHRS and CDR2 is YFSETQ. V lost 0 bases and J lost 2; bases outside the gene matches: 3. CDR3 sequence reads: CASSLASGGNYGYTF. CDR3 in DNA: TGCGCCAGCAGCTTGGCCTCAGGGGGCAACTATGGCTACACCTTC.

The V call is TRBV19, the J call TRBJ1-1; weak D call: TRBD1 (5 bases). With 6 bases removed from V and 0 bases from J, the gap between germline ends came to 8 bases. CDR1 is LNHDA, CDR2 SQIVND, per germline (reference sequence). This CDR3 spans 13 amino acids. The CDR3 loop reads CASRGPMNTEAFF. The CDR3 region has the DNA TGTGCCAGTAGGGGGCCAATGAACACTGAAGCTTTCTTT.

This chain joins TRBV6-4 and TRBJ2-3, with a tentative D call TRBD1 (5 bases). The CDR3 has 14 residues. The ends were cut back, 2 bases at V and 3 bases at J, with 9 bases in the middle. The germline V gene encodes CDR1 MRHNA and CDR2 SNTAGT. The CDR3 DNA sequence: TGTGCCAGCAGTGACGGGGCTAATACAGATACGCAGTATTTT. Its translation: CASSDGANTDTQYF.

The chain links TRBV7-2 to TRBJ2-1, with TRBD1 matching 7 bases. CDR3 length: 16 residues. V gave up 3 bases and J gave up 3 bases; unmatched junction bases: 8. CDR1 and CDR2 (germline): SGHTA, FQGNSA. CDR3 DNA: TGTGCCAGCAGCTTTGGCCCGGGACAGTACTACAATGAGCAGTTCTTC. Amino acids: CASSFGPGQYYNEQFF. Filled out from reference TRBV7-2 and TRBJ2-1, the complete variable domain reads GAGVSQSPSNKVTEKGKDVELRCDPISGHTALYWYRQSLGQGLEFLIYFQGNSAPDKSGLPSDRFSAERTGGSVSTLTIQRTQQEDSAVYLCASSFGPGQYYNEQFFGPGTRLTVL.

CDR3 nucleotide sequence: TGCGCCAGCAGGCCGACTAGCGGCACCTACGAGCAGTACTTC. Its translation: CASRPTSGTYEQYF. The chain couples TRBV4-3 to TRBJ2-7; 9 nucleotides line up with TRBD2. The germline CDR1 and CDR2 sequences are LGHNA and YSLEER. CDR3 length: 14 amino acids. V lost 6 bases, J lost 2 bases, and 5 bases stayed unmatched.

V and J are TRBV11-2 and TRBJ2-7, with D tentatively TRBD2 (6 bases). CDR1 and CDR2 (germline): SGHAT, FQNNGV. CDR3 length: 14 amino acids. V lost 7 bases and J 7 bases, leaving 20 bases between the germline ends. The CDR3 DNA reads as TGTGCCAGCACTGAAGTAGGGGCCGCGGGAGAGCAGTACTTC. It specifies CASTEVGAAGEQYF.

This clone occurred once. V is TRBV5-6 and J is TRBJ1-1; tentatively, D is TRBD1 (6 bases). Per germline, CDR1 SGHDT and CDR2 YYEEEE. The V end lost 2 bases, the J end lost 6 bases, and 17 bases lay between the germline ends. The CDR3 has 15 residues. CDR3 DNA sequence: TGTGCCAGCAGCTTTGACAGGCAGGTTGGCGCTGAAGCTTTCTTT. Translated, it gives CASSFDRQVGAEAFF.

V usage is TRBV6-5 and J usage is TRBJ1-4; 7 nucleotides agree with TRBD1. V was clipped by 6 bases and J by 4 bases; unmatched bases: 2. Germline V gives CDR1 MNHEY, CDR2 SVGAGI. This CDR3 region has 13 residues. The CDR3 coding sequence is TGTGCCAGCAGAGACAGGGTTAATGAAAAACTGTTTTTT. Translation: CASRDRVNEKLFF.

The chain joins TRBV27 to TRBJ1-6, with TRBD1 matching over 7 bases. Losses at the gene ends were 6 bases for V and 9 bases for J; bases not matched to a gene: 8. This CDR3 is built from 14 residues. CDR1 and CDR2 from the germline V gene are MNHEY and SMNVEV (reference sequence). CDR3 DNA: TGTGCCAGCAGACAGGGGATTCGTAGTTCACCCCTCCACTTT. Protein sequence: CASRQGIRSSPLHF.

The J gene is TRBJ1-5, the V gene TRBV6-5, with TRBD1 identical over 7 bases. This CDR3 is 13 amino acids long. The trim removed 6 bases at V and 6 bases at J, leaving 5 bases unmatched. Germline CDR1 MNHEY, CDR2 SVGAGI. CDR3 sequence reads: CASSRQGSQPQHF. The CDR3 bases are TGTGCCAGCAGCCGACAGGGAAGTCAGCCCCAGCATTTT.

CDR3 amino acids: CASRTGAGESNQPQHF. The CDR3 DNA follows: TGTGCCAGCAGGACCGGGGCAGGGGAGAGCAATCAGCCCCAGCATTTT. The chain couples TRBV2 to TRBJ1-5, with D perhaps matching TRBD1 (6 bases). V was shortened by 6 bases and J by 1 base, with 16 bases between the two germline ends. Germline V gives CDR1 SNHLY, CDR2 FYNNEI. CDR3 length: 16 residues.

This chain links TRBV7-9 with TRBJ2-1; D perhaps matches TRBD2 (7 bases). The CDR3 covers 16 residues. Germline lookup yields CDR1 SEHNR and CDR2 FQNEAQ (reference sequence). The germline V and J ends were trimmed by 5 bases and 8 bases, with 22 bases remaining between them. The CDR3 region is CASSPPDGIGGHEQFF. The CDR3 region has the DNA TGTGCCAGCAGCCCGCCGGACGGCATCGGGGGGCATGAGCAGTTCTTC.

The chain recombines TRBV9 with TRBJ1-2; a possible D gene is TRBD1 (5 bases). This CDR3 has 14 residues. Trimming removed 0 bases at V and 2 bases at J, with 8 bases between. Germline V gene data show CDR1 as SGDLS and CDR2 as YYNGEE. For the CDR3, the DNA is TGTGCCAGCAGCGTAGAGGCAGGGAACTATGGCTACACCTTC. Encoded protein: CASSVEAGNYGYTF.

J is TRBJ2-7 and V is TRBV11-2; D gene unclear. The CDR3 length is 12 residues. Trimming took 5 bases from V and 3 from J, leaving 8 bases between them. Germline CDR1 reads SGHAT; CDR2 reads FQNNGV. CDR3 nucleotide sequence: TGTGCCAGCAGCGAGACAAGCTACGAGCAGTACTTC. It encodes CASSETSYEQYF.

This clone was detected once. This chain connects TRBV10-1 to TRBJ2-1; 8 positions agree with TRBD2. This CDR3 comprises 15 residues. The V segment lost 10 bases and the J segment 6 bases; nucleotides outside the gene matches: 14. From germline, CDR1 is WNHNN and CDR2 SYGVQD (reference sequence). CDR3 nucleotide sequence: TGCGCCACCGGGAGGGGGGGGGCAGGTTCCAATGAGCAGTTCTTC. This encodes CATGRGGAGSNEQFF.